This T cell receptor beta chain was documented in a study of cytomegalovirus exposure and HLA in healthy donors (dated by TCRdb to 2015 to 2018). About the study as a whole: According to an earlier analysis of 550 to 750 of the donors, 200 million or so T cells yielded 95 million to 140 million unique TCR beta sequences and about 300 Gb of sequence data. An early release covering 550 to 700 HLA-typed donors comprised approximately 290 gigabases of sequencing data and around 80 million unique TCR sequences. Of the roughly 410 genotyped donors, 65% to 90% were placed in the genetic ancestry cluster associated with self-reported Caucasian donors. The study was designed to test whether signatures of past pathogen exposure could be identified by cataloging public T cell receptors. The T cell repertoires of 666 subjects were profiled by immunosequencing and related to cytomegalovirus serostatus. Along with the approximately 700-subject first cohort, a separate validation cohort of over a hundred different subjects was used. The study combined high-throughput TCR immunosequencing, statistical association of individual TCRs with disease status, and machine learning to predict cytomegalovirus infection status. In a later analysis, previously published TCR beta repertoires from 666 donors were re-analyzed and high-resolution HLA genotyping was added so that TCR occurrence patterns could be studied. In the later analysis, no new phenotypic data were used to find candidate immune exposures; instead, reliance was placed on TCR beta sequences and their occurrence across donors. An earlier analysis of approximately 580 of the donors used high-throughput TCR beta sequencing to judge whether each TCR beta V gene segment behaved as functional or pseudogenic. Donor age, sex, ethnicity and CMV serostatus were compiled together with the repertoire data. A later genetic analysis took genome-wide SNP genotypes for about 55% of the 666 donors and used that subset as a discovery cohort. All discovery cohort repertoires had been generated on a single sequencing platform. Class I and class II HLA loci were covered by the typing at four-digit resolution. Typing coverage differed by locus: A, B, C, DRB1 and DQB1 were typed in roughly 620-640 donors, DQA1 in approximately 520, DPA1 in some 600, and DPB1 in 450 to 490. About five DR-DQ haplotypes were treated as single units for association and clustering because of strong linkage in the cohort. Among 398 genotyped donors of the cohort, an average of roughly 240,000 unique TCR beta nucleotide sequences were sequenced per donor, around 20% of them non-productive. The paper as a whole reports these results and caveats: Most CMV-associated TCR beta chains appeared to be HLA-restricted in a later analysis, and the HLA associations seemed to be driven largely by CMV exposure. The presence/absence analyses assumed that sequencing depth was roughly uniform across donors, and that assumption may not be true. The study gave a list of about 160 TCR beta chains associated with cytomegalovirus. Cytomegalovirus status was reported to be diagnosed by the classifier with high specificity and sensitivity in both the original and validation cohorts. In this cohort, only TCR beta chains were sequenced, and detectable features were limited by the absence of alpha or paired-chain data. In a later analysis, the rate of TCR association differed among HLA loci, with DRB1 alleles having the most associated TCRs and HLA-C alleles having the fewest. In a later genetic analysis, fewer N-insertions in productive TCRs were reported among donors in an Asian-associated ancestry cluster than the roughly 700-donor mean. A later genetic analysis associated a missense DCLRE1C variant with V-gene and J-gene trimming of TCR beta chains, and an independent cohort replicated the association. Strong co-occurrence of HLA alleles, especially DR and DQ, made assigning TCR associations to individual alleles difficult. Specific HLA alleles were associated with some 15,000 TCR beta sequences at a false discovery rate of 0.05 in a later analysis. CMV serostatus was the only immune exposure information available for the cohort. A further reported finding was that TCR beta sequences accurately predicted the HLA-A and HLA-B alleles for most subjects in the first cohort. In an earlier analysis of about 550 of the donors, most TCR beta V segments were observed in productive rearrangements about 90% or about 30% of the time, broadly matching IMGT annotations. According to the authors, the approach could potentially be generalized to other disease states and immunological phenotypes. Because counts were too low, approximately 18 rarely observed V segments, including chromosome 9 orphons, were excluded from the earlier analysis of 500 to 700 of the donors. Most TCR sequences were seen in very few donors, while some public TCRs were found in many individuals. Linkage disequilibrium might explain the correlated functional status among segregating V segments, but an unknown experimental factor could not be ruled out. A cluster of highly shared sequence variants was judged likely to be a technical artifact of the sequencing pipeline. Because some donors lacked HLA typing at each locus, the association tests relied only on the typed subset. Some IMGT-functional V segments, including TRBV6-2 and TRBV6-3, could not be told apart with the 87-base-pair reads, so those segments were excluded. A few of the identified cytomegalovirus-associated TCR beta chains were confirmed in vitro to be specific for cytomegalovirus antigens. In a later analysis, HLA-associated TCR beta chains were found to be more clonally expanded and to have lower generation probabilities than equally common non-associated chains. A later analysis reported that several top co-occurrence clusters appeared linked to parvovirus B19, influenza, CMV and Epstein-Barr virus.

Taken from the germline V gene, the CDR1 and CDR2 loops are SNHLY and FYNNEI. Spanning cysteine to phenylalanine, the CDR3 consists of 15 amino acids. Only the CDR3 DNA stays, 45 bases, in frame from base 1. V trim: 6 bases; J trim: 1 base; unmatched bases: 6. The library was obtained by the immunoSEQ multiplex PCR assay. The multiplex PCR relied on a mix of 60 forward primers for TCR Vbeta segments and 13 reverse primers for TCR Jbeta segments. The CDR3 region of rearranged TCR beta genes was amplified from genomic DNA by a multiplex PCR assay. The Illumina HiSeq System was used to sequence the amplified TCR beta libraries as 87-base-pair reads. Processing in the source paper ran as follows. A later analysis tallied around 82 million unique TCR beta chains across the 666 repertoires, and approximately 12 million of those chains were shared by two or more donors. Raw reads were error-corrected and collapsed into unique sequences with a nearest-neighbor algorithm that merged closely related sequences to remove PCR and sequencing errors. CDR3 sequences were aligned to IMGT reference sequences to assign V, D and J gene segments. For a sequence to be retained, at least a six-nucleotide match to both a V gene segment and a J gene segment was required. Rearrangements were classified as productive when the CDR3 lacked stop codons and remained in frame with V and J, and all other rearrangements were classified as non-productive. Following IMGT convention, CDR3 was defined as the stretch from the second conserved V-encoded cysteine up to the conserved J-encoded phenylalanine. In an earlier analysis of 550 to 650 of the donors, sequences lacking an unambiguous match to a single V gene segment were excluded. An earlier analysis of about 600 of the donors called V segments functional above 56.7% productive rearrangements and segregating when the between-donor standard deviation exceeded 5%. A statistical classification framework was developed to diagnose cytomegalovirus status using the catalog of TCR beta chain sequences. A later analysis assigned V and J genes by comparing TCR nucleotide sequences with IMGT/GENE-DB human TR gene sequences. The TCRdist pipeline was used in a later analysis to assign CDR3 sequences and most-parsimonious VDJ recombination scenarios. A later analysis defined each TCR beta chain by its CDR3 amino acid sequence plus V-gene family, and excluded reads lacking a unique V-gene family. To address suspected cross-contamination and a sequencing artifact, a later analysis removed under 600 highly shared, low-generation-probability nucleotide sequences. In a later analysis, a clonal expansion index for each public chain was calculated from normalized within-repertoire ranks of inferred template counts. Generation probabilities in a later analysis came from a VDJ recombination model fitted to out-of-frame rearrangements, and those results were checked against IGoR. In a later analysis, hypergeometric tests were used to score TCR-TCR, TCR-HLA and TCR-CMV co-occurrence, with a repertoire-size bias correction applied to TCR pairs. A later analysis estimated false discovery rates by permuting HLA or CMV assignments 20 times. In a later analysis, co-occurring TCRs were grouped using DBSCAN, and TCRdist sequence similarity was added for clustering within HLA-allele-positive subsets. Repertoires with fewer than 30,000 or more than 120,000 public chains, plus five repertoires with anomalous nucleotide sharing, were excluded from co-occurrence clustering. This immuneACCESS table, as held by TCRdb, lists in-frame sequences with V and J called but not all clones. Of the missing ones, under half trace to an unresolved V gene in checked studies; the others have no known cause. V, J and clone size are those of that table, while D and trimming were read from the DNA. The sample table lists some 90,000 clones, about four fifths of them with a count of one. Around 3% of the sample comes from the top ten.

The cohort was made up of 666 healthy bone marrow donors. At the time of sampling, all cohort members were nominally healthy, though unrecorded immune exposures were likely present. The donor was CMV seropositive and was included in the group of some 290 seropositive cohort members. A peripheral blood sample was provided by each donor, and peripheral blood mononuclear cells were used for TCR beta sequencing. The Qiagen DNeasy Blood Extraction Kit was used to extract genomic DNA from the blood cell samples. About this clone itself: The antigen this receptor binds is unknown. No much larger clonotype is one base removed from it; base qualities were not supplied.

This receptor was obtained from a female donor in good health and CMV-seropositive. This chain joins TRBV2 to TRBJ2-1; 7 bases in between match TRBD2. The sequenced sample was PBMCs. The CDR3 here reads CASSPGLISYNEQFF. The nucleotides are TGTGCCAGCAGCCCGGGACTAATTTCCTACAATGAGCAGTTCTTC.